The T cell receptor (beta chain) described here comes from a study of CD8 T cell repertoires and HIV-1 epitope variants. Whole-study context: Enriched T cells were co-cultured with equal numbers of autologous T cell-negative antigen-presenting cells. An uncultured baseline aliquot held 1M T cells.

The repertoire was sequenced with immunoSEQ multiplex PCR; TCRdb's copy has only in-frame clones and lacks some. The table includes around 5,100 clones, over 60% detected once. Whole-study results and caveats: This assay reports beta chains of antigen-expanded cells, not T cell function. No clonotypes responded to the TAALDMSHF plasma variant; a few recognized KF9, one HW9.

Worth noting for this clone: Antigen: not known.

Sequencing used cultured CD8+ T cells derived from PBMCs. The sequence was obtained from a male donor with HIV.

CDR3 coding DNA: TGTGCCAGCAGCTTGGTCAGTAATAGCAATCAGCCCCAGCATTTT. This translates into CASSLVSNSNQPQHF. V and J are TRBV7-8 and TRBJ1-5; D call uncertain. The CDR3 has 15 residues. Trimming pared 3 bases from V and 0 bases from J, leaving 9 bases between. The V gene's germline CDR1 is SGHVS and CDR2 FQNEAQ.